This T cell receptor beta chain was sequenced during a study of spatial heterogeneity in lung cancer. Study context: Follow-up PBMC specimens underwent sequencing when available; their median timing was roughly 24 months after resection. Unique TCR and UMI combinations averaged more than ten appearances each in raw reads.

About this clonotype itself: No antigen is known for it.

Every TCR cDNA molecule carried a tag that served as a unique molecular identifier. From the 5' RACE reads, TCRdb called clonotypes with MiXCR, one entry per CDR3 protein. The sample yields some 120,000 distinct CDR3 sequences, 12% seen once. Notes on the study in general: Ubiquitous expanded tumor TCRs appeared in blood more at resection than follow-up.

CDR1 and CDR2 (germline): MGHRA, YSYEKL. The CDR3 extends over 15 amino acids. Trimming took 0 bases from V and 4 from J; bases not matched to a gene: 5. The time point: blood at routine non-recurrence follow-up after resection. Whole RNA was taken from tumor, nontumor lung or frozen PBMC; it was then sequenced unsorted. The receptor was isolated from a male donor with early-stage non-small cell lung cancer. The V call is TRBV4-1, the J call TRBJ2-5, with 7 bases that match TRBD1. The specimen was PBMCs, collected at follow-up. Here the CDR3 reads CASSQDGQDGETQYF. Written as DNA, the CDR3 is TGCGCCAGCAGCCAAGATGGACAGGACGGAGAGACCCAGTACTTC.